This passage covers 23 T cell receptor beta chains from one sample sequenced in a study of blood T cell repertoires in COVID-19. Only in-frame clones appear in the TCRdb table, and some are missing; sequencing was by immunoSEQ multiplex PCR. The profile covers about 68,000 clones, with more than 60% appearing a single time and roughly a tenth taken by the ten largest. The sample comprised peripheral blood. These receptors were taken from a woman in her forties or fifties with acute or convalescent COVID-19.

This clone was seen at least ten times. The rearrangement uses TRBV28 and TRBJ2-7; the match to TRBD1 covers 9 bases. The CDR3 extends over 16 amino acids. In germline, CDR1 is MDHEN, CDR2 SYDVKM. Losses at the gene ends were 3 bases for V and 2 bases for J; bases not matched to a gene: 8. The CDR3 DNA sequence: TGTGCCAGCAGTTTCTCAGCCGGGACAGGGACCTACGAGCAGTACTTC. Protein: CASSFSAGTGTYEQYF.

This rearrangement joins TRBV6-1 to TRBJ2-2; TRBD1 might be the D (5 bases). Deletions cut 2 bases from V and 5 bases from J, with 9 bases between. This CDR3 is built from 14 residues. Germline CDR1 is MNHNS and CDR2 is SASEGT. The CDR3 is CASSETGSTGELFF. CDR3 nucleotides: TGTGCCAGCAGTGAAACAGGTTCAACCGGGGAGCTGTTTTTT.

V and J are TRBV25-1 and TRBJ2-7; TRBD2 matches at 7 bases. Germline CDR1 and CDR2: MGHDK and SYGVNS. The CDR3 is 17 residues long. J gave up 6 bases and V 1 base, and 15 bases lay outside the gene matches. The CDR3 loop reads CASSEWGTSAQSGEQYF. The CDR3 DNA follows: TGTGCCAGCAGTGAATGGGGTACTAGCGCCCAGTCAGGCGAGCAGTACTTC.

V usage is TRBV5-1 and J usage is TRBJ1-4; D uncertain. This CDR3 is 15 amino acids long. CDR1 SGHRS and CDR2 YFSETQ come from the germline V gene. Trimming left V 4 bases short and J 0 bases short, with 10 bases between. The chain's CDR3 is CASSAQDATNEKLFF. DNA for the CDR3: TGCGCCAGCAGCGCGCAGGATGCAACTAATGAAAAACTGTTTTTT.

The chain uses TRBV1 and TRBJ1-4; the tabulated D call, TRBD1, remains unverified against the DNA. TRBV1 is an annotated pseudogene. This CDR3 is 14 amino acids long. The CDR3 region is CTSTPTGWNEKLFF. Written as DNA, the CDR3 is TGCACCAGCACCCCGACAGGGTGGAATGAAAAACTGTTTTTT.

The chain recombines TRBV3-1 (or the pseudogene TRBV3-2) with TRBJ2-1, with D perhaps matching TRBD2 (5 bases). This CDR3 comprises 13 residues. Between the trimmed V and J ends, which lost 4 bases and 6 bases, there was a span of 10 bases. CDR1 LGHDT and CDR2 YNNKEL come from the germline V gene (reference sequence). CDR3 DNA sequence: TGTGCCAGCAGCCGTGGACTGTTCAATGAGCAGTTCTTC. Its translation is CASSRGLFNEQFF.

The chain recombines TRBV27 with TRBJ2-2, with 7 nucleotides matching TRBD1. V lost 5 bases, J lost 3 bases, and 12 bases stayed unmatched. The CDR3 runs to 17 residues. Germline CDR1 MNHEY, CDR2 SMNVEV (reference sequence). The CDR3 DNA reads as TGTGCCAGCAGTCCACTGACAGGGTATCAGGACACCGGGGAGCTGTTTTTT. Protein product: CASSPLTGYQDTGELFF.

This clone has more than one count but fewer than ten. CDR3 bases: TGTGCCAGCAGTTTATCTCATCATAGCAATCAGCCCCAGCATTTT. This encodes CASSLSHHSNQPQHF. V and J are TRBV27 and TRBJ1-5, with D unresolved. This CDR3 is built from 15 residues. Germline CDR1 reads MNHEY; CDR2 reads SMNVEV (reference sequence). V lost 0 bases and J 0 bases, leaving 6 bases between the germline ends.

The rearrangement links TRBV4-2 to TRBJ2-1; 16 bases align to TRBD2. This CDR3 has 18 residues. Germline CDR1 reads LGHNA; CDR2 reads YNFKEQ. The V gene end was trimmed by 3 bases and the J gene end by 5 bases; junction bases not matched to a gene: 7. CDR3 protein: CASSHRRGTSGGDNEQFF. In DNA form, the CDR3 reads TGTGCCAGCAGCCACCGTAGGGGGACTAGCGGGGGGGACAATGAGCAGTTCTTC.

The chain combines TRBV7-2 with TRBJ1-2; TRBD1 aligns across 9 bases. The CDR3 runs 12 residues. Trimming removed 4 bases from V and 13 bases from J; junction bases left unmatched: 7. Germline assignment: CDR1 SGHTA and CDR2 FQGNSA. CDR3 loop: CASSWGWDRATF. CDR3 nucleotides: TGTGCCAGCAGCTGGGGGTGGGACAGGGCCACCTTC.

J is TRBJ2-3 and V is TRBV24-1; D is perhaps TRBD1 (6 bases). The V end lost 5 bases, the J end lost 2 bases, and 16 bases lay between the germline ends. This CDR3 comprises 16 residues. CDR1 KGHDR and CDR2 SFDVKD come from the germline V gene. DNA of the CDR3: TGTGCCACCAGTGGCCCCGAACAGGGCCCCACAGATACGCAGTATTTT. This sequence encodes CATSGPEQGPTDTQYF.

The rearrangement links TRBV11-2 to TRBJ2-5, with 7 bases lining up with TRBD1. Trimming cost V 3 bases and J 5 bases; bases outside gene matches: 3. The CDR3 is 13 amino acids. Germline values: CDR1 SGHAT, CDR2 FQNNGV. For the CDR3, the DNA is TGTGCCAGCAGCTTTTCACAGGGGGAGACCCAGTACTTC. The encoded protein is CASSFSQGETQYF.

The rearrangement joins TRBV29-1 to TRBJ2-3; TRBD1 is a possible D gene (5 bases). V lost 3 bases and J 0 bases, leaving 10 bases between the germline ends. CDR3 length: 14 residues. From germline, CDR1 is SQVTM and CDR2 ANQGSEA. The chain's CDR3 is CSVETAASTDTQYF. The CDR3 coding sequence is TGCAGCGTTGAGACAGCCGCTAGCACAGATACGCAGTATTTT.

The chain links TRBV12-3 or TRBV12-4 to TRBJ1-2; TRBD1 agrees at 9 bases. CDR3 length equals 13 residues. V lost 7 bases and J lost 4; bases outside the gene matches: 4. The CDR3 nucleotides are TGTGCCAGCAAACAGGGGGCCTCCTATGGCTACACCTTC. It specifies CASKQGASYGYTF.

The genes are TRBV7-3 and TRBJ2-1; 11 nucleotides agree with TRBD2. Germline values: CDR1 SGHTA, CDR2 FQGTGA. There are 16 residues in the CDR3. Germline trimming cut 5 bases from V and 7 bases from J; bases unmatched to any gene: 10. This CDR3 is CASSINSGGAANEQFF. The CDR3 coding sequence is TGTGCCAGCAGCATAAATAGCGGGGGGGCCGCTAATGAGCAGTTCTTC. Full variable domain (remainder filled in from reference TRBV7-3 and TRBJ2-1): GAGVSQTPSNKVTEKGKYVELRCDPISGHTALYWYRQSLGQGPEFLIYFQGTGAADDSGLPNDRFFAVRPEGSVSTLKIQRTERGDSAVYLCASSINSGGAANEQFFGPGTRLTVL.

CDR3 sequence: CASSLGQDTDTQYF. The CDR3 DNA reads TGTGCCAGCAGCTTGGGACAGGACACAGATACGCAGTATTTT. The chain couples TRBV5-6 to TRBJ2-3, with D perhaps TRBD1 (6 bases). The V end was cut by 0 bases, the J end by 2 bases, with 7 bases between. This CDR3 is 14 amino acids long. CDR1 is SGHDT and CDR2 is YYEEEE in the germline V gene.

CDR3 nucleotide sequence: TGTGCCAGCAGTGGACAGGGCGATATAGAGACCCAGTACTTC. Protein: CASSGQGDIETQYF. The V call is TRBV2, the J call TRBJ2-5, with 7 bases aligning to TRBD1. Germline CDR1 reads SNHLY; CDR2 reads FYNNEI. CDR3 length: 14 amino acids. With 4 bases clipped from V and 4 bases from J, the junction kept 6 bases outside the gene matches.

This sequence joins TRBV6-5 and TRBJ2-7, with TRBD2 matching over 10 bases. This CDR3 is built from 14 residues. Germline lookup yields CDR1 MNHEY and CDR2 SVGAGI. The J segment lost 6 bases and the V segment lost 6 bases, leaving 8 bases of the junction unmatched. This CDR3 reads CASSNSGRAAEQYF. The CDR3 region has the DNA TGTGCCAGCAGCAACAGCGGGAGGGCCGCCGAGCAGTACTTC.

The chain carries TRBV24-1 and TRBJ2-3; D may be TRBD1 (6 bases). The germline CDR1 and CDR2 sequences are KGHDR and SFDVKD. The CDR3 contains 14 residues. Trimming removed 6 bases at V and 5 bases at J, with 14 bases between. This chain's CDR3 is CATSPTGAQDTQYF. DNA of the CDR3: TGTGCCACCAGTCCGACAGGAGCACAAGATACGCAGTATTTT.

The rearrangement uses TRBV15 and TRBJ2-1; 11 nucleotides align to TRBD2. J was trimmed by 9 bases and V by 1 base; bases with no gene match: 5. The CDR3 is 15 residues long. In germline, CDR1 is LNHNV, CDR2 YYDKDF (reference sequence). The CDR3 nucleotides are TGTGCCACCAGCAGAGGGCTAGCGGGGGGCGGTGAGCAGTTCTTC. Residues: CATSRGLAGGGEQFF.

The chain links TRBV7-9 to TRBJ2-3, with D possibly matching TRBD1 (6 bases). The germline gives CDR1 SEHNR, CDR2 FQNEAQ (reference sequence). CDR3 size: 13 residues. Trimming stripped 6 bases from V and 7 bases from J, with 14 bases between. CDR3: CASRRTDLYTQYF. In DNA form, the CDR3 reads TGTGCCAGCAGAAGGACAGACTTATATACGCAGTATTTT.

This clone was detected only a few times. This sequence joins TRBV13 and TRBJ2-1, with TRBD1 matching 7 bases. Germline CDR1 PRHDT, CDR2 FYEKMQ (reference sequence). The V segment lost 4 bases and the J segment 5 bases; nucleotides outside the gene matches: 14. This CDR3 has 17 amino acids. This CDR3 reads CASSSVKQGVVNNEQFF. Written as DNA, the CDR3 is TGTGCCAGCAGCTCTGTAAAGCAGGGGGTTGTCAACAATGAGCAGTTCTTC.

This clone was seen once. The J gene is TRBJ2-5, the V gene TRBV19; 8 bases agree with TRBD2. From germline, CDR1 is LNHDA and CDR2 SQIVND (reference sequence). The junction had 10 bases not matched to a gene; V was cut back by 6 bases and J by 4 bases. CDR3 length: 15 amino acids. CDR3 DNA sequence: TGTGCCAGTAGACCCCTGACTAGCGATCGAGAGACCCAGTACTTC. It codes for CASRPLTSDRETQYF.